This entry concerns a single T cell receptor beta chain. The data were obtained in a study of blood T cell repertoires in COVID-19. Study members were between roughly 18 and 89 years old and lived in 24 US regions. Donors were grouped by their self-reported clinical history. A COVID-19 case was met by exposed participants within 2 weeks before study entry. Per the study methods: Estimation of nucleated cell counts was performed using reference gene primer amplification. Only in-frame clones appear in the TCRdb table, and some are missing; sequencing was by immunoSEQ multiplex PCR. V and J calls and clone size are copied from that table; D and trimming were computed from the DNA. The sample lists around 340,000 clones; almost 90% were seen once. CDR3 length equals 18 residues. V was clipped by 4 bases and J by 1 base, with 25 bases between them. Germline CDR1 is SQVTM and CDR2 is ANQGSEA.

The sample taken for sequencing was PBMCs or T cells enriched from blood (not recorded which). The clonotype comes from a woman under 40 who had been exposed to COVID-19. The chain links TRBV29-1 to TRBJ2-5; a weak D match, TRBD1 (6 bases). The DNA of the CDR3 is TGCAGCGTTGGTTCCTCCAAGCGGAACAGGGATCTCCAAGAGACCCAGTACTTC. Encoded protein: CSVGSSKRNRDLQETQYF. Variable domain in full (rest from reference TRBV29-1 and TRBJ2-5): SAVISQKPSRDICQRGTSLTIQCQVDSQVTMMFWYRQQPGQSLTLIATANQGSEATYESGFVIDKFPISRPNLTFSTLTVSNMSPEDSSIYLCSVGSSKRNRDLQETQYFGPGTRLLVL.